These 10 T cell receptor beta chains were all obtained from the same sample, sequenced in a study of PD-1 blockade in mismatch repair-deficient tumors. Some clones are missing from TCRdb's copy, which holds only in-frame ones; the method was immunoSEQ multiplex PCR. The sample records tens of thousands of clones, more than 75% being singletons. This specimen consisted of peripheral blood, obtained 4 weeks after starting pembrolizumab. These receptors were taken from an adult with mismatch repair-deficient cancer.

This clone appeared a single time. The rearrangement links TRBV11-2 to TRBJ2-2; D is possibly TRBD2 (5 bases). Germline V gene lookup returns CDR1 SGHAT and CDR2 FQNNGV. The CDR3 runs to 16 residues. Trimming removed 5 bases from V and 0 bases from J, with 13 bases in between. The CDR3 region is CASSKRTVANTGELFF. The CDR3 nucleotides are TGTGCCAGCAGCAAACGGACTGTCGCGAACACCGGGGAGCTGTTTTTT.

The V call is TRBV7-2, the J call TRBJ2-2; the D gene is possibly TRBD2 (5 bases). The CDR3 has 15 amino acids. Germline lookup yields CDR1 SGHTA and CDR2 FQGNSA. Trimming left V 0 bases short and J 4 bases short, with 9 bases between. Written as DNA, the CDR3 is TGTGCCAGCAGCTTAGCGGGAGTGGGCACCGGGGAGCTGTTTTTT. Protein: CASSLAGVGTGELFF. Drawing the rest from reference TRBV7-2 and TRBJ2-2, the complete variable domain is GAGVSQSPSNKVTEKGKDVELRCDPISGHTALYWYRQSLGQGLEFLIYFQGNSAPDKSGLPSDRFSAERTGGSVSTLTIQRTQQEDSAVYLCASSLAGVGTGELFFGEGSRLTVL.

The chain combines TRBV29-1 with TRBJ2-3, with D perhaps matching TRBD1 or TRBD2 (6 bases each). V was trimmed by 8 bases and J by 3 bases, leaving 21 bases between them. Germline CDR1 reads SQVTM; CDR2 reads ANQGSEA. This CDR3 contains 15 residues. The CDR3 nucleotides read TGCAGCTTCTCCCACGGGGGCTGGGGAACAGATACGCAGTATTTT. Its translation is CSFSHGGWGTDTQYF.

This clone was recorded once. CDR3: CASSGVRTDTQYF. For the CDR3, the DNA is TGTGCCAGTAGCGGGGTGCGCACAGATACGCAGTATTTT. This sequence joins TRBV19 and TRBJ2-3, with D perhaps matching TRBD2 (5 bases). Germline CDR1 LNHDA, CDR2 SQIVND (reference sequence). This CDR3 is built from 13 residues. V lost 6 bases, J lost 1 base, and 8 bases lay in between.

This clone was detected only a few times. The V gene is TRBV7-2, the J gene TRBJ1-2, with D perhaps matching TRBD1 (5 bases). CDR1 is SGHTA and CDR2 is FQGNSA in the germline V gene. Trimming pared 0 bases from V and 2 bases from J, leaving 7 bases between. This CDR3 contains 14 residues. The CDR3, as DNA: TGTGCCAGCAGCTTAGCGCGGGGGAACTATGGCTACACCTTC. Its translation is CASSLARGNYGYTF.

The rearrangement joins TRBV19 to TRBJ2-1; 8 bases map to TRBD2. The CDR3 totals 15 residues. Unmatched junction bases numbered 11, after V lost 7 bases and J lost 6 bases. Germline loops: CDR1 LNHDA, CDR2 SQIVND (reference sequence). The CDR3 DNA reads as TGTGCCAGTATCCCTAGAGCGGGAGCGGTCAATGAGCAGTTCTTC. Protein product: CASIPRAGAVNEQFF. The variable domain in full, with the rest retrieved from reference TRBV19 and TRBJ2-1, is DGGITQSPKYLFRKEGQNVTLSCEQNLNHDAMYWYRQDPGQGLRLIYYSQIVNDFQKGDIAEGYSVSREKKESFPLTVTSAQKNPTAFYLCASIPRAGAVNEQFFGPGTRLTVL.

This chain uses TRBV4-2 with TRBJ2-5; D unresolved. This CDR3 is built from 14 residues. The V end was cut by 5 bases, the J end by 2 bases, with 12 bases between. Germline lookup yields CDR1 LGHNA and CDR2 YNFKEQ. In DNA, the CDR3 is TGTGCCAGCAGCGGGTCGGGCCCACAAGAGACCCAGTACTTC. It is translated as CASSGSGPQETQYF.

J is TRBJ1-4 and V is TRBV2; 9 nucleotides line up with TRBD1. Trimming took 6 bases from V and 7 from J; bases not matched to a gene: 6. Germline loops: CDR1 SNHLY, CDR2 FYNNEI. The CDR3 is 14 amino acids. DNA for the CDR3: TGTGCCAGCAGACAGGGGGCGCTTACTGAAAAACTGTTTTTT. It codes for CASRQGALTEKLFF.

CDR3 sequence (DNA): TGTGCCAGTAGTACCTCTGGGCAGGGGCGGCCCTACGAGCAGTACTTC. The encoded protein is CASSTSGQGRPYEQYF. This chain uses TRBV19 with TRBJ2-7, with D possibly being TRBD1 (6 bases). Trimming stripped 4 bases from V and 2 bases from J, with 18 bases between. This CDR3 spans 16 amino acids. The germline V gene encodes CDR1 LNHDA and CDR2 SQIVND (reference sequence).

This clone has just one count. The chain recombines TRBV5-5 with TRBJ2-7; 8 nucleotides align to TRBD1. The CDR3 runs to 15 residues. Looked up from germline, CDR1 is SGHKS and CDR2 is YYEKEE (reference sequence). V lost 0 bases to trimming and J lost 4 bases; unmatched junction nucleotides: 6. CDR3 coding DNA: TGTGCCAGCAGCTTGGAGACAGGGGTTCCGTACGAGCAGTACTTC. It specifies CASSLETGVPYEQYF.